These T cell receptor beta chains were read from a single sample in a study of glioma-infiltrating T cells. From the multiplex PCR reads, TCRdb called clonotypes with MiXCR, one entry per CDR3 protein. The sample consists of 85,000 to 110,000 distinct CDR3 sequences, around 30% of them appearing once. The sample was glioma tissue, nonneoplastic brain tissue, or PBMCs (not recorded which). These receptors were collected from a human donor with low-grade glioma or glioblastoma, undergoing nonglioma brain surgery, or in good health (not recorded which). Both conserved end residues are part of each CDR3. The D gene is left open where the match is weak. Size is omitted from some rows. Given values are once, few, many or a class for expanded clones.

>.|many|TRBV29-1|TRBJ1-2
TGCAGCGTTGAGCCAGGGTATCGTGGCTACACCTTC
CSVEPGYRGYTF
>.|many|TRBV7-3|TRBJ1-5
TGTGCCAGCAGCTTAGGATCACACAATCAGCCCCAGCATTTT
CASSLGSHNQPQHF
>.|many|TRBV4-3|TRBJ1-1
TGCGCCAGCAGCCACTTAGGGTCAGTTGAAGCTTTCTTT
CASSHLGSVEAFF
>.|few|TRBV7-3|TRBJ2-5
TGTGCCAGCAGTTATACAGGGGGAGGGGGAGAGACCCAGTACTTC
CASSYTGGGGETQYF
>.|few|TRBV3-1|TRBJ1-5
TGTGCCAGCAGCCAAGATTTACTGGAGAGTCAGCCCCAGCATTTT
CASSQDLLESQPQHF
>TRBD1|many|TRBV20-1|TRBJ1-6
TGCAGTGCTAGAGAATGGGGACAGCGAAATTCACCCCTCCACTTT
CSAREWGQRNSPLHF
>.|many|TRBV27|TRBJ2-6
TGTGCCAGCAGTTTTCTGGCTGGGGCCAACGTCCTGACTTTC
CASSFLAGANVLTF
>.|few|TRBV7-9|TRBJ2-1
TGTACTCTTCAGCCCATCCGGGGGTTCAATGAGCAGTTCTTC
CTLQPIRGFNEQFF
>.|few|TRBV18|TRBJ2-5
TGTGCCAGCTCCCCGGGCGTCCAAGAGACCCAGTACTTC
CASSPGVQETQYF
>.|many|TRBV6-1|TRBJ1-1
TGTGCCAGCCGTGCCTCGACGGTAAACACTGAAGCTTTCTTT
CASRASTVNTEAFF
>TRBD1|many|TRBV6-6|TRBJ1-1
TGTGCCAGCAGTTACGGGACAGGTTCCTGGATCACTGAAGCTTTCTTT
CASSYGTGSWITEAFF
>TRBD1|many|TRBV6-1|TRBJ2-4
TGTGCCAGCAGCATTCCGGGACAGGGGAACATTCAGTACTTC
CASSIPGQGNIQYF
>TRBD1|.|TRBV6-1|TRBJ1-2
TGTGCAAGCAGAGGGGGACAGGGTGGTTATAACTATGGCTACACCTTC
CASRGGQGGYNYGYTF
>.|.|TRBV11-1|TRBJ1-1
TGTGCCAGCAGTGATAACCCAGGAAGGATGACTGTAGCTTTCTTT
CASSDNPGRMTVAFF
>.|few|TRBV5-1|TRBJ2-3
TGCGCCAGCAGCTTGGTACTAGAAGGCACAGATACGCAGTATTTT
CASSLVLEGTDTQYF
>.|many|TRBV6-2/TRBV6-3|TRBJ1-2
TGTGCCAGCAGTTCACAGGGATCCTATGGCTACACCTTC
CASSSQGSYGYTF
>.|many|TRBV29-1|TRBJ1-1
TGCAGCTCTTCAGTGAACACTGAAGCTTTCTTT
CSSSVNTEAFF
>.|.|TRBV7-9|TRBJ2-7
TGTGCCAGCATCGACAACCGGGCTACGTTTAATAGCGAGCAGTACTTC
CASIDNRATFNSEQYF
>.|once|TRBV5-6|TRBJ1-5
TGTGCCAGCAGCTACGGGATAAATCAGCCCCAGCATTTT
CASSYGINQPQHF
>.|many|TRBV4-2|TRBJ1-4
TGTGCCAGCAGCCAGGGACCTCAACAGTGGGATAATGAAAAACTGTTTTTT
CASSQGPQQWDNEKLFF
>TRBD1|.|TRBV18|TRBJ1-5
TGTGCCAGCTCTCCCGGGACAGTGCTGAGCAATAAGCCCCAGCATTTT
CASSPGTVLSNKPQHF
>.|many|TRBV5-8|TRBJ1-1
TGTGCCAGCAGCTTCGGACCTACTGAAGCTTTCTTT
CASSFGPTEAFF
>.|many|TRBV6-6|TRBJ2-2
TGTGCCAGCAGTTACTCTTACCGCAGGACAAACACCGGGGAGCTGTTTTTT
CASSYSYRRTNTGELFF
>.|.|TRBV2|TRBJ1-2
TGTGCCAGCAGCGCGAGCCGGACGAGCTACACCTTC
CASSASRTSYTF
>TRBD1|many|TRBV20-1|TRBJ1-4
TGCAGTGCTGGGACAGGGCGCGGGGAAAAACTGTTTTTT
CSAGTGRGEKLFF
>.|many|TRBV4-2|TRBJ1-5
TGTGCCAGCAGCCAAGATAGGGGAGGGCAGCCCCAGCATTTT
CASSQDRGGQPQHF
>.|.|TRBV14|TRBJ2-7
TGTGCCAGCAGCCTTTTTACCTACGAGCAGTACTTC
CASSLFTYEQYF
>.|.|TRBV20-1|TRBJ2-3
TGCAGTGCTAGGGAGGGGGTCACAGATACGCAGTATTTT
CSAREGVTDTQYF
>.|many|TRBV7-3|TRBJ2-2
TGTGCCAGCAGCCCCTCGGACCAGGAGCTGTTTTTT
CASSPSDQELFF
>.|many|TRBV6-1|TRBJ2-5
TGTGCCAGCAGTGAAGTTGGGGAAGAGACCCAGTACTTC
CASSEVGEETQYF
>.|many|TRBV28|TRBJ2-3
TGTGCCAGCAGTTCGTCCTCGGACTTCACAGATACGCAGTATTTT
CASSSSSDFTDTQYF
>.|many|TRBV20-1|TRBJ2-1
TGCAGTTACCATAGCGGTATCTACAATGAGCAGTTCTTC
CSYHSGIYNEQFF
>.|few|TRBV24-1|TRBJ2-1
TGTGCCACCAGTGACCCCTCTAGGACGAATGAGCAGTTCTTC
CATSDPSRTNEQFF
>TRBD1|many|TRBV10-3|TRBJ1-2
TGTGCCATCAGTGTCCAGGGGGAGGCCTATGGCTACACCTTC
CAISVQGEAYGYTF
>TRBD1|.|TRBV11-2|TRBJ2-3
TGTGCCAGCAGCTTACGAGGACAGGGGACAGATACGCAGTATTTT
CASSLRGQGTDTQYF
>.|.|TRBV18|TRBJ1-1
TGTGCCAGCTCACCTAATGTGGCAGCTGAAGCTTTATTT
CASSPNVAAEALF
>.|few|TRBV19|TRBJ2-7
TGTGCCAGTAGTATACGAGACGGCTCCTACGAGCAGTACTTC
CASSIRDGSYEQYF
>.|few|TRBV7-2|TRBJ2-5
TGTGCCAGCAGCTTACAGGGAACGGAGACCCAGTACTTC
CASSLQGTETQYF
>.|.|TRBV18|TRBJ1-3
TGTGCCAGCTCACCGGGATACCTCCCTGGAAACACCATATATTTT
CASSPGYLPGNTIYF
>.|.|TRBV7-9|TRBJ1-2
TGTGCCAGCAGGGGTTTTAGGACAGATTTTTGCACCTTC
CASRGFRTDFCTF